Given below is one T cell receptor (beta chain) in context. Antigen specificity is unknown. CDR3 size: 15 residues. CDR1 is MNHEY, CDR2 SMNVEV, per germline (reference sequence). The V end lost 2 bases, the J end lost 4 bases, and 12 bases lay between the germline ends. Arm-PCR of CDR3 regions and iRepertoire HTBI primers were used to build TCR beta libraries. TCRdb re-analysed the multiplex PCR reads in MiXCR, keeping a single row per CDR3 protein. The sample has 350,000 to 450,000 distinct CDR3 sequences, over 14% seen once. The data originate from a study of regulatory T cells in long-lasting Graves disease. Study details: New Graves' disease cases had less than 3 months of antithyroid drugs. Study findings and constraints: Among persistent patients, a larger number of public clonotypes were shared (around 2,700) than among newly diagnosed patients (966).

The time point denotes: newly diagnosed GD, antithyroid drugs for less than 3 months. From PBMCs, RNA was extracted and then used to make the TCR library. The same sample was also studied in work on T cells in Graves' hyperthyroidism and ophthalmopathy.

The rearrangement links TRBV27 to TRBJ2-1; no reliable D call. The sequence derives from a woman aged 35 to 49 with Graves disease. The sample in question was peripheral blood mononuclear cells (PBMCs), obtained at new diagnosis, from a patient treated with antithyroid drugs. The CDR3 here is CASSLAPTDYNEQFF. The CDR3 bases are TGTGCCAGCAGTTTAGCCCCAACAGATTACAATGAGCAGTTCTTC.